This T cell receptor (beta chain) came from a study of blood T cells in healthy people across ages. Worth noting for this clonotype: The antigen remains undetermined.

Healthy Caucasians from Russia aged about 6 to 90 served as donors. Notes on the study in general: Unsorted PBMCs blocked a conclusive comparison of naive and antigen-experienced cells. A roughly linear fall in TCR beta diversity per million T cells was seen with increasing age.

V was shortened by 1 base and J by 3 bases, with 13 bases between the two germline ends. Germline CDR1 and CDR2: SGHTA and FQGNSA. The length of the CDR3 is 16 residues. Primed by a sample-barcoded 5' primer and a J-beta primer mix, a second PCR proceeded for about 7 to 12 cycles. Each cDNA molecule carried a tag from a template-switch adaptor that contained 12 random nucleotides. TCRdb used MiXCR to reprocess the 5' RACE reads, holding one entry per CDR3 protein. The repertoire has 1.5 million to 2 million distinct CDR3 sequences, less than 50% of them found once; the top ten carry around 2.1%. The rearrangement links TRBV7-2 to TRBJ2-1, with no clear D. The specimen was blood. The receptor comes from a woman in her thirties or forties in good health. The CDR3 sequence: CASSLDLAGFYNEQFF. The DNA for the CDR3 is TGTGCCAGCAGCTTAGATCTGGCAGGATTCTACAATGAGCAGTTCTTC.